The 29 T cell receptor beta chains given below trace back to one sample, sequenced in a study of shared clonotypes between healthy human individuals. Method: immunoSEQ multiplex PCR; TCRdb's copy keeps in-frame clones and lacks some. The sample has more than 1 million clones; 75% to 80% are singletons. The sample was memory CD4+ T cells from PBMCs. Subset denoted: CD45RA-negative fraction. These receptors were collected from a man aged 18-30 years in good health. Some clones in this sample may be carry-over from other donors' samples.

V and J are TRBV7-9 and TRBJ2-7, with a possible D match to TRBD1 (5 bases). Germline CDR1 is SEHNR and CDR2 is FQNEAQ (reference sequence). This CDR3 spans 13 amino acids. The germline V and J ends were trimmed by 5 bases and 6 bases, with 14 bases remaining between them. The CDR3 sequence: CASSENRGSEQYF. The CDR3, as DNA: TGTGCCAGCAGCGAGAATAGGGGCTCCGAGCAGTACTTC. The variable domain in full, with the rest retrieved from reference TRBV7-9 and TRBJ2-7, is DTGVSQNPRHKITKRGQNVTFRCDPISEHNRLYWYRQTLGQGPEFLTYFQNEAQLEKSRLLSDRFSAERPKGSFSTLEIQRTEQGDSAMYLCASSENRGSEQYFGPGTRLTVT.

Concerning this clone itself: This same CDR3 is encoded by further DNA sequences in the sample. CDR3 nucleotide sequence: TGTGCCACCAGCAGGGGGACAGTTAACACTGAAGCTTTCTTT. This sequence encodes CATSRGTVNTEAFF. The rearrangement uses TRBV15 and TRBJ1-1; 7 bases are shared with TRBD1. The V and J ends lost 3 bases and 2 bases, in that order; junction bases with no gene match: 3. CDR1 and CDR2 from the germline V gene are LNHNV and YYDKDF (reference sequence). The CDR3 runs 14 residues.

Notes on this clone: The sample has other DNA sequences that encode this CDR3 too. V usage is TRBV4-1 and J usage is TRBJ1-1, with a tentative D call TRBD1 (6 bases). The CDR3 length is 15 residues. The germline V gene encodes CDR1 MGHRA and CDR2 YSYEKL. Trimming removed 0 bases at V and 1 base at J, with 9 bases between. The DNA of the CDR3 is TGCGCCAGCAGCCAAGAGCGGGGGCGGAACACTGAAGCTTTCTTT. The encoded protein is CASSQERGRNTEAFF.

This clone appeared a few times. This chain links TRBV19 with TRBJ1-6, with D possibly matching TRBD1 (5 bases). Germline V gene sequence: CDR1 LNHDA, CDR2 SQIVND (reference sequence). This CDR3 is built from 14 residues. Trimming took off 5 bases at V and 6 bases at J, with 11 bases between the two ends. The CDR3, as DNA: TGTGCCAGTAGTGGGGCGCCTTCTAATTCACCCCTCCACTTT. This codes for CASSGAPSNSPLHF.

V gene TRBV7-3 combines with J gene TRBJ2-7; D is perhaps TRBD2 (5 bases). Germline V lookup: CDR1 SGHTA, CDR2 FQGTGA. V shed 1 base and J shed 4 bases, with 14 bases lying between them. The CDR3 sequence is 15 residues long. The CDR3 DNA sequence: TGTGCCAGCAGCTTAATGCCTAGCAGAACTTACGAGCAGTACTTC. Translated: CASSLMPSRTYEQYF.

For this clone: Relative to the germline gene, one junction end is altered; a read error may explain this. Other nucleotide sequences in the sample specify the same CDR3. V is TRBV5-5 and J is TRBJ2-3; D is undetermined. In germline, CDR1 is SGHKS, CDR2 YYEKEE (reference sequence). CDR3 length equals 13 residues. This CDR3 is CASSLGSTDTQYF. The CDR3 nucleotides read TGTGCCAGCAGTTTGGGGAGCACAGATACGCAGTATTTT.

The V call is TRBV7-8, the J call TRBJ1-1; no firm D call. V was trimmed by 5 bases and J by 7 bases, leaving 14 bases between them. This CDR3 comprises 13 residues. The V gene's germline CDR1 is SGHVS and CDR2 FQNEAQ. CDR3 DNA sequence: TGTGCCAGCAGCAAACAACCCGGAGGTGAAGCTTTCTTT. Protein product: CASSKQPGGEAFF. The complete variable domain, with remaining parts taken from reference TRBV7-8 and TRBJ1-1, reads GAGVSQSPRYKVAKRGQDVALRCDPISGHVSLFWYQQALGQGPEFLTYFQNEAQLDKSGLPSDRFFAERPEGSVSTLKIQRTQQEDSAVYLCASSKQPGGEAFFGQGTRLTVV.

V is TRBV7-2 and J is TRBJ2-3, with 9 bases identical to TRBD2. CDR3 length: 17 residues. The germline V gene has CDR1 SGHTA and CDR2 FQGNSA. After removal of 0 bases from V and 3 bases from J, the junction contained 7 bases not matched to a gene. The CDR3 protein is CASSLALGGRGTDTQYF. For the CDR3, the DNA is TGTGCCAGCAGCTTAGCGTTAGGCGGGAGGGGTACAGATACGCAGTATTTT. The entire variable domain, with the rest obtained from reference TRBV7-2 and TRBJ2-3, is as follows: GAGVSQSPSNKVTEKGKDVELRCDPISGHTALYWYRQSLGQGLEFLIYFQGNSAPDKSGLPSDRFSAERTGGSVSTLTIQRTQQEDSAVYLCASSLALGGRGTDTQYFGPGTRLTVL.

The V call is TRBV18, the J call TRBJ2-3; D gene ambiguous. The CDR3 is 15 residues long. V lost 0 bases and J lost 0, with 7 bases in between. The germline CDR1 and CDR2 sequences are KGHSH and LQKENI. CDR3 nucleotide sequence: TGTGCCAGCTCACCACCAGGGTCGAGCACAGATACGCAGTATTTT. Translating it yields CASSPPGSSTDTQYF.

The chain carries TRBV2 and TRBJ2-2, with 8 bases fitting TRBD1. This CDR3 is 16 amino acids long. Germline CDR1 reads SNHLY; CDR2 reads FYNNEI. After removal of 7 bases from V and 0 bases from J, the junction contained 7 bases not matched to a gene. CDR3 nucleotides: TGTGCCAGCACCTTGGACAGGGTAACGAACACCGGGGAGCTGTTTTTT. Translation: CASTLDRVTNTGELFF.

The chain is built from TRBV28 and TRBJ2-2; 8 bases line up with TRBD2. CDR1 is MDHEN and CDR2 is SYDVKM in the germline V gene. The J segment lost 6 bases and the V segment lost 7 bases, leaving 13 bases of the junction unmatched. The CDR3 runs to 16 residues. CDR3 in DNA: TGTGCCAGCAAAACGGGGGGGCCCCTCATCCCCGGGGAGCTGTTTTTT. Its protein product is CASKTGGPLIPGELFF.

This rearrangement joins TRBV5-6 to TRBJ2-1, with 7 bases aligning to TRBD1. J was trimmed by 8 bases and V by 1 base; bases with no gene match: 9. There are 15 residues in the CDR3. Germline V gene sequence: CDR1 SGHDT, CDR2 YYEEEE. This CDR3 is CASSLRGLSNHEQFF. The CDR3 DNA reads as TGTGCCAGCAGCTTGAGGGGGCTCTCTAACCATGAGCAGTTCTTC.

The CDR3 sequence is CASSVGGAGKLFF. DNA of the CDR3: TGTGCCAGCAGCGTAGGTGGGGCGGGTAAACTGTTTTTT. V and J are TRBV9 and TRBJ1-4; the D gene is possibly TRBD1 (5 bases). This CDR3 has 13 residues. Germline V CDR1 and CDR2: SGDLS, YYNGEE. Trimming removed 0 bases at V and 11 bases at J, with 11 bases between. The variable domain in full, with the rest retrieved from reference TRBV9 and TRBJ1-4, is DSGVTQTPKHLITATGQRVTLRCSPRSGDLSVYWYQQSLDQGLQFLIQYYNGEERAKGNILERFSAQQFPDLHSELNLSSLELGDSALYFCASSVGGAGKLFFGSGTQLSVL.

The rearrangement uses TRBV27 and TRBJ2-1; no definite D call. Looked up from germline, CDR1 is MNHEY and CDR2 is SMNVEV (reference sequence). The CDR3 sequence is 14 residues long. V was pared by 5 bases and J by 0 bases, with 8 bases between. CDR3: CASSPRPSYNEQFF. The DNA of the CDR3 is TGTGCCAGCAGTCCTCGGCCCTCCTACAATGAGCAGTTCTTC.

This clone was detected only a few times. The chain employs TRBV7-2 and TRBJ2-2; the D is unclear. Germline assignment: CDR1 SGHTA and CDR2 FQGNSA. Trimming cost V 2 bases and J 1 base, with 5 bases left between them. The CDR3 loop spans 14 amino acids. The CDR3 region is CASSLFWNTGELFF. As DNA, the CDR3 is TGTGCCAGCAGCTTATTTTGGAACACCGGGGAGCTGTTTTTT.

The CDR3, as DNA: TGTGCCAGCAGCTTGGGTTGGGCCACAGATACGCAGTATTTT. Translating gives CASSLGWATDTQYF. V and J are TRBV5-5 and TRBJ2-3, with D hard to call. Germline values: CDR1 SGHKS, CDR2 YYEKEE (reference sequence). Deletions cut 0 bases from V and 2 bases from J, with 7 bases between. The CDR3 spans 14 residues.

This clone appeared many times. The sample has other DNA sequences that encode this CDR3 too. The V and J genes are TRBV27 and TRBJ2-7; D is perhaps TRBD1 (7 bases). V lost 7 bases to trimming and J lost 1 base, with 14 bases between them. Germline V gene lookup returns CDR1 MNHEY and CDR2 SMNVEV (reference sequence). This CDR3 contains 14 residues. The CDR3 loop reads CASTPGGTSYEQYF. CDR3 DNA sequence: TGTGCCAGCACCCCAGGGGGGACTTCCTACGAGCAGTACTTC.

As to this clone: An end of the junction does not agree with germline; a read error may underlie this. V gene TRBV5-1 combines with J gene TRBJ1-1; D is unresolved. CDR1 and CDR2 (germline): SGHRS, YFSETQ. The CDR3 sequence is 14 residues long. CDR3 amino acids: CASSLESRNAEAFF. DNA for the CDR3: TGCGCCAGCAGCTTGGAGAGCAGGAACGCTGAAGCTTTCTTT.

The V call is TRBV5-6, the J call TRBJ1-4, with 7 positions matching TRBD1. Germline CDR1 SGHDT, CDR2 YYEEEE. J gave up 10 bases and V 0 bases, and 12 bases lay outside the gene matches. The CDR3 is 16 residues long. Here the CDR3 reads CASSLDRGKVMGKLFF. In DNA form, the CDR3 reads TGTGCCAGCAGCTTGGACAGGGGTAAGGTCATGGGAAAACTGTTTTTT.

CDR3 nucleotides: TGCGCCAGCAGCCTGATCGTGGGACAGGGGGTCGATGAGCAGTTCTTC. Encoded protein: CASSLIVGQGVDEQFF. This chain joins TRBV5-1 and TRBJ2-1; 11 bases align to TRBD1. The CDR3 runs to 16 residues. Germline trimming cut 4 bases from V and 8 bases from J; bases unmatched to any gene: 11. Germline lookup yields CDR1 SGHRS and CDR2 YFSETQ. The full variable domain, in which reference TRBV5-1 and TRBJ2-1 provide the parts outside the CDR3, is KAGVTQTPRYLIKTRGQQVTLSCSPISGHRSVSWYQQTPGQGLQFLFEYFSETQRNKGNFPGRFSGRQFSNSRSEMNVSTLELGDSALYLCASSLIVGQGVDEQFFGPGTRLTVL.

The J gene is TRBJ2-1, the V gene TRBV18; TRBD2 matches 12 bases. V gave up 3 bases and J gave up 6 bases; unmatched junction bases: 6. CDR1 and CDR2 (germline): KGHSH, LQKENI. The CDR3 has 16 amino acids. CDR3 in amino acids: CASSPTTGLAGNEQFF. The CDR3, as DNA: TGTGCCAGCTCACCGACGACGGGACTAGCGGGCAATGAGCAGTTCTTC.

This chain joins TRBV10-3 and TRBJ2-2; D is possibly TRBD2 (6 bases). Per the germline V gene, CDR1 is ENHRY and CDR2 is SYGVKD. This CDR3 has 17 residues. With 5 bases removed from V and 7 bases from J, the gap between germline ends came to 23 bases. The CDR3 DNA is TGTGCCATCAGTAAGGTCGGCGGGGCAGGCCAACTCGGGGAGCTGTTTTTT. This sequence encodes CAISKVGGAGQLGELFF.

CDR3 loop: CASSSDSRLSSYEQYF. The CDR3 DNA reads TGTGCCAGCAGCTCGGACAGCAGGTTATCATCCTACGAGCAGTACTTC. The chain has TRBV21-1 and TRBJ2-7; the DNA was not compared with TRBD1, the D call given in the table. TRBV21-1 is a documented pseudogene. The CDR3 covers 16 residues.

This chain joins TRBV28 and TRBJ1-2; possibly TRBD1 for D (6 bases). The CDR3 spans 16 residues. The germline V gene has CDR1 MDHEN and CDR2 SYDVKM. Trimming took off 6 bases at V and 3 bases at J, with 20 bases between the two ends. CDR3 residues: CASRTMDSVGHYGYTF. CDR3 DNA sequence: TGTGCCAGCAGGACCATGGACAGTGTGGGTCACTATGGCTACACCTTC.

This clone was counted between two and nine times. The genes are TRBV27 and TRBJ2-7, with 7 bases identical to TRBD2. The CDR3 is 14 residues long. Per germline, CDR1 MNHEY and CDR2 SMNVEV (reference sequence). Germline trimming cut 4 bases from V and 7 bases from J; bases unmatched to any gene: 10. The CDR3 region is CASSSQGLVGEQYF. CDR3 nucleotide sequence: TGTGCCAGCAGTTCTCAAGGACTAGTGGGAGAGCAGTACTTC.

The gene calls are TRBV9 and TRBJ2-2, with 8 bases aligning to TRBD2. The trim removed 0 bases at V and 1 base at J, leaving 2 bases unmatched. The CDR3 runs 16 residues. The V gene's germline CDR1 is SGDLS and CDR2 YYNGEE. In DNA, the CDR3 is TGTGCCAGCAGCGTAGTGCTAGCGGGGAACACCGGGGAGCTGTTTTTT. This translates into CASSVVLAGNTGELFF. Filled out from reference TRBV9 and TRBJ2-2, the complete variable domain reads DSGVTQTPKHLITATGQRVTLRCSPRSGDLSVYWYQQSLDQGLQFLIQYYNGEERAKGNILERFSAQQFPDLHSELNLSSLELGDSALYFCASSVVLAGNTGELFFGEGSRLTVL.

This CDR3 reads CASSLTRAGANVLTF. The CDR3, as DNA: TGTGCCAGCAGCTTAACACGAGCGGGGGCCAACGTCCTGACTTTC. The rearrangement uses TRBV7-3 and TRBJ2-6; D remains ambiguous. Germline V gene lookup returns CDR1 SGHTA and CDR2 FQGTGA. V gave up 0 bases and J gave up 4 bases, with 7 bases separating them. The CDR3 sequence is 15 residues long.

This clone was picked up a small number of times. This chain links TRBV27 with TRBJ2-5; D is ambiguous. The CDR3 contains 13 residues. Germline values: CDR1 MNHEY, CDR2 SMNVEV (reference sequence). Deletions cut 5 bases from V and 4 bases from J, with 11 bases between. This CDR3 reads CASSPRMGETQYF. The CDR3 DNA follows: TGTGCCAGCAGTCCCCGGATGGGAGAGACCCAGTACTTC.

The gene calls are TRBV4-1 and TRBJ1-2, with a weak D call TRBD1 (5 bases). V lost 1 base, J lost 3 bases, and 12 bases lay in between. Germline CDR1 and CDR2: MGHRA and YSYEKL. This CDR3 region has 15 residues. CDR3 DNA: TGCGCCAGCAGCCAAGGATCAGGGTCCCACTATGGCTACACCTTC. It yields the protein CASSQGSGSHYGYTF.